This T cell receptor (beta chain) was sequenced during a study of T cell repertoires in cytomegalovirus infection (dated by TCRdb to the late 2010s). About the full investigation: Peptide stimulations targeted recently identified HLA-C-restricted CMV epitopes, whose presentation resists viral immunomodulation, together with well-studied HLA-B-restricted epitopes. The HLA type of each donor mattered for the analysis, because public TCR beta signatures pointed to carriage of CMV infection along with the matching HLA type. The research as a whole found: In both this cohort and an independent cohort of 350 to 400 donors, the cumulative frequency of public TCR beta family members distinguished carriers of CMV infection plus the relevant HLA type. The ex vivo response was dominated by HLA-C-restricted CMV-specific TCR beta clonotypes, which also provided the single most frequent clonotype in two of eight donors.

This clonotype was seen more than once but under ten times. The specificity of this receptor is unknown. Base qualities are not at hand, and no much larger clone is one base apart. The sequencing machine was an Illumina HiSeq 1500. The public reads were reprocessed in TCRdb via fastp at Q25 and MiXCR, keeping in-frame beta chains. Rows with one shared CDR3 protein collapse into an entry with the most common genes and DNA. This sample has about 480,000 distinct CDR3 sequences in its table, and roughly a third of those were observed once. Around a sixth of the sample lies in the top ten. This specimen's treatment or condition label, per the study, means: in vitro stimulation with specific CMV peptide epitopes to enrich CMV-specific T cells. The CDR3 contains 14 residues, cysteine and valine counted. Only the CDR3 region is kept as DNA, spanning 42 bases read in frame from base 1. From V the trimming removes 4 bases and from J it removes 5 bases, while the gene matches leave 7 bases of the junction unaccounted for. The germline V gene (reference sequence) specifies LNHDA as CDR1 and SQIVND as CDR2.

The receptor comes from a human donor in good health (CMV status not recorded). Some clones in this sample may be carry-over from other donors' samples. This chain is built from TRBV19 and TRBJ2-7, and 8 bases in between align with TRBD1. Here the sequenced sample was cultured PBMCs, taken from culture after CMV antigen stimulation. The bases read TGTGCCAGTAGTACTGGGACAGGAGGTGACGAGCAGTACGTC. It codes for CASSTGTGGDEQYV.